This T cell receptor beta chain is drawn from a study of blood T cells in healthy people across ages (dated by TCRdb to 2015 to 2017). About the full investigation: In model experiments, roughly one uniquely barcoded TCR beta cDNA molecule per two T cells was captured by template switching. Using deep sequencing normalized with unique cDNA molecular identifiers, the study measured how TCR beta repertoire diversity changes with age. Donors were grouped into four age groups: young (average about 15 years), middle-aged (approximately 41), aged (about 60) and long-lived (about 82). Using the same blood draw, the study looked at two additional independent replicas of 1 million unique cDNA reads for two donors, one aged 18 to 29 and the other aged 80 or older. What the work shows at the level of the full study, not this receptor alone: Bulk unsorted PBMC profiling prevented conclusive comparison of naive and antigen-experienced compartments. Compared with the aged group, the long-lived group had more naive CD4+ T cells, fewer expanded clones and increased TCR diversity, suggesting age selection. Because the CMV infection status of the donors was unknown, age-related changes in expanded clonotypes may potentially have been confounded. Estimates of total diversity from one million sequenced T cells were regarded as lower bounds and underestimates. A strong correlation was found between observed TCR beta diversity and the percentage of naive T cells measured by flow cytometry. Observed TCR beta diversity per million T cells fell roughly linearly with age, and a significant reduction was already apparent by age about 36.

The germline V gene encodes CDR1 LGHNA and CDR2 YNFKEQ. The CDR3, cysteine through phenylalanine, is 15 amino acids long. CDR3 DNA only is kept here, 45 bases in frame from base 1. Deletion took 1 base off V and 4 bases off J, with a span of 14 bases between the germline ends. To prepare the library, 5' RACE was applied. The sample was run on an Illumina HiSeq 2500. A second 7 to 11 cycle PCR used a sample-barcoded 5' primer and a J-beta primer mix. A unique molecular identifier was introduced onto each TCR beta cDNA molecule by a template-switch 5' adaptor carrying 12 random nucleotides. Each sample yielded at least 3 million CDR3-containing paired-end reads. All of the RNA was converted into first-strand cDNA using the Mint cDNA synthesis kit, with a TRBC-specific oligonucleotide serving as the primer. All cDNA was treated with uracil-DNA glycosylase and then went through a first 18-cycle PCR with the universal primers M1SS and BC2_uni_R. From the authors' description of their analysis: Normalization of each sample was performed by random selection of 1 million high-quality reads, each carrying a distinct molecular identifier. Reads with shared molecular identifiers were discarded instead of being binned into consensus sequences. MiTCR, with a Q25 quality threshold and the strictest error-elimination algorithm, was used for CDR3 identification, clonotype clustering and error correction. A nonparametric unseen species model with Euler transformation was used to estimate lower-bound total TCR beta diversity. Using fastp trimming at Q25 and MiXCR clonotype assembly, TCRdb reanalyzed the public sequencing data and kept in-frame beta chains. Duplicate CDR3 protein sequences are folded into a single record with the most common DNA and genes. TCRdb, rather than the study authors, made the V and J calls. This sample is represented by a few hundred thousand distinct CDR3 sequences; around a quarter of them were singletons. The ten largest clones represent approximately 3.3% of the sample.

The donors were some 39 Caucasian individuals from Russia, aged roughly 6 to 90 years, who were systemically healthy. Ten milliliters of peripheral blood were drawn from each donor into EDTA-treated Vacutainer tubes. Ficoll-Paque density-gradient centrifugation was used to isolate PBMCs, with at least 7 million per sample. Total RNA, at least 6 micrograms per sample, was extracted from PBMCs with Trizol reagent. For every donor, flow cytometry on a PBMC aliquot measured the percentage of naive CD45RAhigh/CD27high T cells. This clonotype was seen repeatedly, ten times or more. What antigen it recognizes has not been identified. There are no base qualities to consult, and no much larger clone falls within one base. These data were also filed under a second study, of T cells of mothers and their children. In that second paper, the authors write: Nine systemically healthy Caucasian individuals served as donors, namely three mothers together with their six children. cDNA synthesis used all of the extracted RNA, with roughly 1.5 ug of RNA in each 15 ul reaction. In the second PCR, the M1S primer introduced both the sample barcodes and 2-4 random nucleotides. More than 9 million TCR beta CDR3 reads were obtained from each mother, and millions of reads were obtained from each child. Thymic selection shapes the output of TCR recombination in a similar way in related and unrelated pairs, and inherited differences have a minor effect. Normalized repertoire overlap was always slightly but never significantly higher in related than unrelated mother-child pairs. Persistent microchimeric T cell clones were not detected, at a sensitivity of approximately 100 clones per million clonotypes. To look for features that set related mother-child pairs apart from unrelated individuals, the researchers ran deep NGS to compare the TCR beta repertoires of mothers and children. Mothers averaged roughly 40 +/- 4 years of age and children averaged approximately 12 +/- 4 years. Libraries were sequenced on Illumina HiSeq 2000 with 100+100 nt paired-end reads after adapter ligation with NEBNext reagents. To prevent cross-contamination, the mother and child libraries were prepared a month apart and were sequenced in separate runs. For each donor, between 500,000 and 2,000,000 distinct TCR beta clonotypes were identified. Naive TCR beta clonotypes were estimated from low-frequency clonotypes matched to each donor's FACS-determined naive share, without sorting.

Sequenced material: blood. This TCR was sampled from a boy between 2 and 10 years old in good health. The V and J segments used are TRBV4-2 and TRBJ2-7, with the D gene not confidently named. The DNA reads as follows: TGTGCCAGCAGCCAAGTTCTAGGGATCGGGTACGAGCAGTACTTC. Translation gives CASSQVLGIGYEQYF.